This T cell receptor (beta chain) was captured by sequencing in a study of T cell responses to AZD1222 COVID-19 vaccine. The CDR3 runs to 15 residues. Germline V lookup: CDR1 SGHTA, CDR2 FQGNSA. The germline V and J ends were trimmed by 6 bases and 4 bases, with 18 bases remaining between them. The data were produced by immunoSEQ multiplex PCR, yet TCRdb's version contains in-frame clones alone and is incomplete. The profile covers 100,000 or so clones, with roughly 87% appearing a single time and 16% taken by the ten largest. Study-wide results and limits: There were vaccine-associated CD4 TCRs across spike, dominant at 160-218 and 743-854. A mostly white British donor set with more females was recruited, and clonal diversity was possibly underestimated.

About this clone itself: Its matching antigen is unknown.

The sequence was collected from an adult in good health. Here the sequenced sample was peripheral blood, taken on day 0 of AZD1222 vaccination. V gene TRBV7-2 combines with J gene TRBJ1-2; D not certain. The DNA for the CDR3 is TGTGCCAGCAGTTCTCAATCGGACCGGAGCTATGGCTACACCTTC. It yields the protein CASSSQSDRSYGYTF.